The entry that follows covers one T cell receptor (beta chain) sequence. Losses at the gene ends were 5 bases for V and 5 bases for J; bases not matched to a gene: 10. The germline gives CDR1 SNHLY, CDR2 FYNNEI. The CDR3 extends over 15 amino acids. The record originates from a study of cytomegalovirus exposure and HLA in healthy donors. Measured with immunoSEQ multiplex PCR; TCRdb has only the in-frame clones, and not every one. The sample contains about 400,000 clones, about nine tenths of which appear only once. The sequencing sample was made of PBMCs. This TCR was recovered from a woman under 30 in good health and CMV-seronegative. V and J are TRBV2 and TRBJ2-7, with 9 bases matching TRBD2. This CDR3 is CASSPTSGRFHEQYF. The CDR3 DNA is TGTGCCAGCAGTCCAACAAGCGGGAGGTTCCACGAGCAGTACTTC.